The clone carrying this T cell receptor beta chain was seen a few times. The antigen is undetermined. Described time point: pre-sensitization, week 0. The treatment denotes: therapeutic diphenylcyclopropenone sensitization with weekly scalp DPC. RNA extraction used unfractionated whole blood as the source of total RNA. The data belong to a study of human T cells and chemical hapten exposure. Study results and caveats: Against controls, expanded TCRs gave rise to significantly more large CDR3 similarity clusters.

TCRdb analysed the RACE reads with MiXCR anew, one entry per CDR3 protein. This table holds 300,000 to 450,000 distinct CDR3 sequences, 5.1% found once. The V gene lost 5 bases and the J gene lost 6 bases, with 27 bases spanning the gap. The CDR3 has 18 amino acids. Germline-derived CDR1 and CDR2 are SGHTA and FQGNSA. The TCR comes from a woman in her 50s with alopecia areata. Some clones in this sample may be carry-over from other donors' samples. The V gene is TRBV7-2, the J gene TRBJ2-3; D uncertain. The source was whole blood, collected in connection with sensitization to the hapten diphenylcyclopropenone (DPC). The CDR3: CASSPFHPRPENGDTQYF. The CDR3 coding sequence is TGTGCCAGCAGCCCCTTTCACCCCCGACCGGAAAACGGGGATACGCAGTATTTT.